The 17 T cell receptor beta chains below all came from one sample that was sequenced in a study of blood T cells in healthy people across ages. Primed by a sample-barcoded 5' primer and a J-beta primer mix, a second PCR proceeded for roughly 7 to 12 cycles. MiXCR, run by TCRdb on the 5' RACE reads, gives a single entry per CDR3 protein. The sample carries over 1.5 million distinct CDR3 sequences, 49% recorded once. The sequencing input was blood. The receptors stem from a middle-aged woman in good health.

This chain joins TRBV20-1 and TRBJ2-7; 8 positions agree with TRBD1. The CDR3 consists of 15 residues. V shed 4 bases and J 0 bases; nucleotides not matched to a gene: 8. Germline CDR1 is DFQATT and CDR2 is SNEGSKA (reference sequence). The CDR3 loop reads CSATLGGQVSYEQYF. In DNA, the CDR3 is TGCAGTGCTACCCTCGGGGGACAGGTCTCCTACGAGCAGTACTTC.

This clonotype was counted only a few times. The chain employs TRBV29-1 and TRBJ2-5; D may match TRBD1 or TRBD2 (5 bases each). Germline values: CDR1 SQVTM, CDR2 ANQGSEA. The CDR3 length is 10 residues. Trimming removed 2 bases from V and 10 bases from J, with 8 bases in between. Here the CDR3 DNA reads TGCAGCGTTGAATTGGGGGTCCAGTACTTC. As protein: CSVELGVQYF.

This clonotype was seen a handful of times. V gene TRBV29-1 combines with J gene TRBJ2-4; TRBD2 agrees at 10 bases. This CDR3 comprises 16 residues. Losses at the gene ends were 6 bases for V and 4 bases for J; bases not matched to a gene: 12. Germline-derived CDR1 and CDR2 are SQVTM and ANQGSEA. The CDR3 bases are TGCAGCGTCGGTCGTCCGGCTAGCGGGGGTAAAAACATTCAGTACTTC. Translation: CSVGRPASGGKNIQYF. The whole variable domain, remainder taken from reference TRBV29-1 and TRBJ2-4, is SAVISQKPSRDICQRGTSLTIQCQVDSQVTMMFWYRQQPGQSLTLIATANQGSEATYESGFVIDKFPISRPNLTFSTLTVSNMSPEDSSIYLCSVGRPASGGKNIQYFGAGTRLSVL.

This chain uses TRBV7-2 with TRBJ2-3, with D perhaps matching TRBD1 (6 bases). V lost 4 bases and J 0 bases, leaving 11 bases between the germline ends. This CDR3 is built from 15 residues. The germline V gene encodes CDR1 SGHTA and CDR2 FQGNSA. In DNA form, the CDR3 reads TGTGCCAGCAGCTCCGACAGGCAGAGCACAGATACGCAGTATTTT. This translates into CASSSDRQSTDTQYF. Together with reference TRBV7-2 and TRBJ2-3, the CDR3 gives the full variable domain: GAGVSQSPSNKVTEKGKDVELRCDPISGHTALYWYRQSLGQGLEFLIYFQGNSAPDKSGLPSDRFSAERTGGSVSTLTIQRTQQEDSAVYLCASSSDRQSTDTQYFGPGTRLTVL.

This clonotype was found a few times. The chain couples TRBV11-1 to TRBJ2-1, with D unclear. Germline V CDR1 and CDR2: SGHAT, FQDESV (reference sequence). The V end was cut by 5 bases, the J end by 13 bases, with 21 bases between. The CDR3 spans 14 residues. CDR3: CASSPRGYSESQFF. DNA for the CDR3: TGTGCCAGCAGCCCCCGAGGTTATTCAGAGTCCCAGTTCTTC.

Worth noting for this clonotype: The junction shows a germline mismatch at one end, possibly a read error. The chain has TRBV18 and TRBJ1-1; D gene unclear. This CDR3 has 13 amino acids. Germline CDR1 is KGHSH and CDR2 is LQKENI. CDR3 sequence reads: CASSPSRVWEAFF. Written as DNA, the CDR3 is TGTGCCAGTTCACCGTCTAGGGTTTGGGAGGCTTTCTTT.

This clonotype was seen a handful of times. The chain links TRBV28 to TRBJ1-4; TRBD1 matches 9 bases. With 6 bases clipped from V and 7 bases from J, the junction kept 9 bases outside the gene matches. The germline gives CDR1 MDHEN, CDR2 SYDVKM. The CDR3 is 15 amino acids. The CDR3 region is CASRINRGRSEKLFF. CDR3 in DNA: TGTGCCAGCAGGATTAACAGGGGGCGCAGTGAAAAACTGTTTTTT.

This clonotype was recorded a few times. J is TRBJ2-5 and V is TRBV5-6; D possibly corresponds to TRBD2 (5 bases). Trimming removed 6 bases at V and 5 bases at J, with 14 bases between. Germline V gene data show CDR1 as SGHDT and CDR2 as YYEEEE. This CDR3 has 13 amino acids. CDR3 region: CASTFGVEETQYF. CDR3 bases: TGTGCCAGCACCTTCGGGGTGGAGGAGACCCAGTACTTC.

This clonotype has ten or more counts. CDR3 protein: CASSQPTTGGPYNEQFF. In nucleotides, the CDR3 is TGTGCCAGCAGCCAACCAACCACGGGGGGGCCTTACAATGAGCAGTTCTTC. The V gene is TRBV7-9, the J gene TRBJ2-1, with 8 nucleotides matching TRBD2. CDR1 and CDR2 from the germline V gene are SEHNR and FQNEAQ (reference sequence). Germline trimming cut 5 bases from V and 4 bases from J; bases unmatched to any gene: 13. The CDR3 sequence is 17 residues long. The whole variable domain, filled in from reference TRBV7-9 and TRBJ2-1, reads DTGVSQNPRHKITKRGQNVTFRCDPISEHNRLYWYRQTLGQGPEFLTYFQNEAQLEKSRLLSDRFSAERPKGSFSTLEIQRTEQGDSAMYLCASSQPTTGGPYNEQFFGPGTRLTVL.

The chain carries TRBV12-3 or TRBV12-4 and TRBJ2-5; D tentatively reads TRBD1 or TRBD2 (5 bases each). This CDR3 is built from 18 residues. V was pared by 5 bases and J by 7 bases, with 29 bases between. The CDR3 sequence: CASSPLLGESQWVGTQYF. As DNA, the CDR3 is TGTGCCAGCAGTCCGCTCTTAGGGGAGAGCCAGTGGGTTGGGACCCAGTACTTC.

The chain links TRBV6-2 or TRBV6-3 to TRBJ2-7; D is possibly TRBD1 (6 bases). Germline values: CDR1 MNHEY, CDR2 SVGEGT. CDR3 length: 13 residues. Trimming took 5 bases from V and 6 from J, leaving 14 bases between them. CDR3 loop: CASSVIPGAEQYF. CDR3 bases: TGTGCCAGCAGTGTTATTCCAGGGGCCGAGCAGTACTTC.

The V and J genes are TRBV6-2 or TRBV6-3 and TRBJ2-3, with D possibly matching TRBD1 (6 bases). The germline V gene encodes CDR1 MNHEY and CDR2 SVGEGT. The CDR3 spans 13 residues. V lost 6 bases and J 1 base, leaving 8 bases between the germline ends. The CDR3 nucleotides read TGTGCCAGCAGGAAGGGGGGCACAGATACGCAGTATTTT. Its protein is CASRKGGTDTQYF.

V usage is TRBV4-2 and J usage is TRBJ1-4, with a weak D call TRBD1 (5 bases). CDR3 length: 16 residues. V lost 2 bases, J lost 8 bases, and 18 bases lay in between. Germline V CDR1 and CDR2: LGHNA, YNFKEQ. The CDR3 coding sequence is TGTGCCAGCAGCCAAACGGTCGGTCAGGGTGGAGAAAAACTGTTTTTT. The encoded protein is CASSQTVGQGGEKLFF.

This clonotype has just one count. This chain links TRBV9 with TRBJ2-7; 7 nucleotides agree with TRBD1. There are 14 residues in the CDR3. CDR1 is SGDLS, CDR2 YYNGEE, per germline. The trim removed 0 bases at V and 7 bases at J, leaving 7 bases unmatched. CDR3 region: CASSVVTGIREQYF. In nucleotides, the CDR3 is TGTGCCAGCAGCGTAGTGACAGGGATCAGGGAGCAGTACTTC.

This clonotype was found a few times. The chain is built from TRBV7-2 and TRBJ2-7, with 11 positions matching TRBD2. Losses at the gene ends were 5 bases for V and 6 bases for J; bases not matched to a gene: 6. This CDR3 spans 14 amino acids. Germline V lookup: CDR1 SGHTA, CDR2 FQGNSA. The DNA for the CDR3 is TGTGCCAGCAGCATATTCACTAGCGGGGGCGAGCAGTACTTC. This sequence encodes CASSIFTSGGEQYF.

A word on this clonotype: The germline gene is not matched at one end of the junction; a read error may be the cause. The V call is TRBV24-1, the J call TRBJ2-1, with 10 bases matching TRBD1. From germline, CDR1 is KGHDR and CDR2 SFDVKD. There are 17 residues in the CDR3. Here the CDR3 reads CATSDQGRDRGRNKQFF. The CDR3 bases are TGTGCCACCAGTGACCAGGGCCGGGACAGGGGTCGCAATAAGCAGTTCTTC.

Details on this clonotype: A junction boundary mismatches the germline segment, possibly from a read error. The V and J genes are TRBV20-1 and TRBJ2-6; the match to TRBD1 covers 7 bases. The germline V gene has CDR1 DFQATT and CDR2 SNEGSKA (reference sequence). The CDR3 runs 18 residues. The CDR3 sequence is CSARDTRAQGSGANVLTF. The CDR3 DNA is TGCAGTGCCCGGGACACTAGGGCACAGGGGTCTGGAGCCAACGTCCTGACTTTC.